A selection of T cell receptor beta chains follows, all from one sample in a study of identical twins. TCRdb called the 5' RACE reads again in MiXCR, with one record for every CDR3 protein. The table shows 400,000 to 550,000 distinct CDR3 sequences, with about 24% occurring only once. This sample was shared with a second study, whose subject was T cells expressing NK-cell markers.

The sample was CD4+ T cells sorted from blood. The receptors were gathered from a woman younger than 30 in good health. Both conserved end residues are part of each CDR3. The D gene is left open where the match is weak. Not all rows give a size; the values are once, few, many and, for expanded clones, a class.

v_gene	j_gene	d_gene	len	abundance	CDR3nt	CDR3aa
TRBV5-1	TRBJ2-1	TRBD2	16	few	TGCGCCAGCAGCTTGTCTAGCGGGGGTACAAGGAATGAGCAGTTCTTC	CASSLSSGGTRNEQFF
TRBV9	TRBJ1-6	-	14	-	TGTGCCAGCAGCGTCGCAGGGAAGTCCTCACCCCTCCACTTT	CASSVAGKSSPLHF
TRBV6-5	TRBJ2-7	TRBD2	15	few	TGTGCCAGCAGTTACATTAGCGGGAGCCCCTACGAGCAGTACTTC	CASSYISGSPYEQYF
TRBV12-3/TRBV12-4	TRBJ2-7	TRBD1	16	-	TGTGCCAGCAGTTTAGGGCCGGGACAGGGTCGTCGGGAGCAGTACTTC	CASSLGPGQGRREQYF
TRBV3-1	TRBJ1-6	TRBD1	14	-	TGTGCCAGCAGCCAAGGGGGACAGGGGTCACCCCTCCACTTT	CASSQGGQGSPLHF
TRBV20-1	TRBJ2-3	TRBD2	13	-	TGCAGTGCAACACTAGCGGGCACAGATACGCAGTATTTT	CSATLAGTDTQYF
TRBV12-3/TRBV12-4	TRBJ2-3	-	15	few	TGTGCCAGCACTCGTGCCCAGGGGGAGGCAGATACGCAGTATTTT	CASTRAQGEADTQYF
TRBV6-6	TRBJ2-1	TRBD2	12	-	TGTGCCAGCAGTTCCGGGGGGGGTGAGCAGTTCTTC	CASSSGGGEQFF
TRBV7-9	TRBJ2-4	TRBD1	16	-	TGTGCCAGCAGCAGACTGCTCCGGGACAGTAAAAACATTCAGTACTTC	CASSRLLRDSKNIQYF
TRBV6-4	TRBJ2-1	TRBD2	14	many	TGTGCCAGCAGTGTATCTAGCGGGAGCAAGGAGCAGTTCTTC	CASSVSSGSKEQFF
TRBV5-1	TRBJ1-2	TRBD1	14	few	TGCGCCAGCACCATGACAGGGTGGGAATATGGCTACACCTTC	CASTMTGWEYGYTF
TRBV4-1	TRBJ2-1	TRBD2	17	few	TGCGCCAGCAGCCAAAGTGTGGCTAGCGGGAGGGAAGGTGAGCAGTTCTTC	CASSQSVASGREGEQFF
TRBV12-3/TRBV12-4	TRBJ1-2	TRBD1	14	few	TGTGCCAGCAGTTTAGCGGGACAGATTTATGGCTACACCTTC	CASSLAGQIYGYTF
TRBV5-5	TRBJ2-5	-	14	-	TGTGCCAGCAGCCGACGGAGGGCTCAAGAGACCCAGTACTTC	CASSRRRAQETQYF
TRBV7-6	TRBJ2-7	TRBD1	15	few	TGTGCCAGCAGCTCCTCGGGACAGGGAAACAACGAGCAGTACTTC	CASSSSGQGNNEQYF
TRBV11-2	TRBJ2-1	TRBD2	15	-	TGTGCCAGCAGCTCCCCTAGCGGGAGAGGGAATGAGCAGTTCTTC	CASSSPSGRGNEQFF
TRBV20-1	TRBJ2-1	-	11	-	TGCAGTGCTAACCTTAACAATGAGCAGTTCTTC	CSANLNNEQFF
TRBV19	TRBJ1-2	-	15	-	TGTGCCAGTAGTACCAGAGAGTCTATTCTCTATGGCTACACCTTC	CASSTRESILYGYTF
TRBV7-2	TRBJ2-7	TRBD2	17	-	TGTGCCAGCAGCTTTTCTGCTAGCGGAAGTAGTTCCTACGAGCAGTACTTC	CASSFSASGSSSYEQYF
TRBV20-1	TRBJ2-4	TRBD2	17	-	TGCAGTGCTAGATCTCGTCTAGCGGGGGGGCATAGGAACATTCAGTACTTC	CSARSRLAGGHRNIQYF
TRBV7-2	TRBJ2-7	TRBD2	14	-	TGTGCCAGCAGCTTAGGACTAGCCTTCTCCGAGCAGTACTTC	CASSLGLAFSEQYF
TRBV6-2/TRBV6-3	TRBJ2-7	-	12	-	TGTGCCAGCAGTTATGCAGGGGCCGAGCAGTACTTC	CASSYAGAEQYF
TRBV27	TRBJ1-1	-	14	few	TGTGCCAGCAGGTATCAGGGTTTGAACACTGAAGCTTTCTTT	CASRYQGLNTEAFF
TRBV5-8	TRBJ2-7	-	15	-	TGTGCCAGCAGCTTTGGAACAGCCACTTCCTACGAGCAGTACTTC	CASSFGTATSYEQYF
TRBV2	TRBJ1-5	-	14	many	TGTGCCAGCAGTGAATCCGCAATCTACAGCCCCCAGCATTTT	CASSESAIYSPQHF
TRBV7-2	TRBJ2-1	-	14	-	TGTGCCAGCAGTCGGAGGACAGAGAGCGATGAGCAGTTCTTC	CASSRRTESDEQFF
TRBV2	TRBJ2-3	-	17	-	TGTGCCAGCATATATCTGGAGAGGAGTGGTGTCACAGATACGCAGTATTTT	CASIYLERSGVTDTQYF
TRBV12-3/TRBV12-4	TRBJ2-1	-	11	few	TGTGCCAGCAGTCACGGCAATGAGCAGTTCTTC	CASSHGNEQFF